The clone carrying this T cell receptor (beta chain) was seen repeatedly, ten times or more. The data were taken from a study of spatial heterogeneity in lung cancer. The wider study: TCR and UMI combinations that were unique each appeared, on average, more than ten times in raw reads.

J was trimmed by 6 bases and V by 5 bases; bases with no gene match: 21. Per the germline V gene, CDR1 is LNHNV and CDR2 is YYDKDF (reference sequence). This CDR3 comprises 20 residues. Time point noted: sample taken at primary tumor resection. Unsorted whole RNA from tumor, nontumor lung or frozen PBMC underwent sequencing. A unique molecular identifier was attached to every TCR cDNA molecule. From the 5' RACE reads, TCRdb called clonotypes with MiXCR, one entry per CDR3 protein. Seen here are about 23,000 distinct CDR3 sequences, less than 5.5% observed once, and the top ten hold more than 4%. The gene calls are TRBV15 and TRBJ2-1; TRBD2 matches at 11 bases. The sample consisted of PBMCs, taken at surgery. This clonotype was sampled from a male donor with early-stage non-small cell lung cancer. CDR3 nucleotides: TGTGCCACCAGCGATTTAACTAGCGGGAGTTTTCTCGACGTGAGCAATGAGCAGTTCTTC. As protein: CATSDLTSGSFLDVSNEQFF.